This is a list of T cell receptor beta chains from one sample in a study of molecular identifiers for immune sequencing clone quantification. TCRdb analysed the PCR reads with MiXCR anew, one entry per CDR3 protein. The data hold nearly 55,000 distinct CDR3 sequences, with 35% to 40% observed a single time. The sample was naive CD8+ T cells from blood, with Jurkat cell RNA spiked in. The receptors were gathered from a human donor in good health. Some libraries in this study had Jurkat cell RNA spiked in. Each CDR3 is given with its conserved first and last residue. The D gene is left open where the match is weak. A row's size may be missing; if present it is once, few, many or a size class.

CDR3nt: TGTGCCAGCAGTTATAATCCCAGGACAGGTTCTAGCACAGATACGCAGTATTTT
CDR3aa: CASSYNPRTGSSTDTQYF
d_gene: TRBD1
v_gene: TRBV6-5
len: 18
abundance: many
j_gene: TRBJ2-3

CDR3nt: TGTGCCAGCAGTGAATGGGCAGAAGAGACCCAGTACTTC
CDR3aa: CASSEWAEETQYF
d_gene: -
v_gene: TRBV2
len: 13
abundance: many
j_gene: TRBJ2-5

CDR3nt: TGTGCCAGCAGTGCGTCGCAGTTCTTC
CDR3aa: CASSASQFF
d_gene: -
v_gene: TRBV2
len: 9
abundance: -
j_gene: TRBJ2-1

CDR3nt: TGTGCCAGCAGTTACACCACAGATACGCAGTATTTT
CDR3aa: CASSYTTDTQYF
d_gene: -
v_gene: TRBV6-6
len: 12
abundance: few
j_gene: TRBJ2-3

CDR3nt: TGTGCCAGCAGCTTGGCCTGGGGCACAGATACGCAGTATTTT
CDR3aa: CASSLAWGTDTQYF
d_gene: -
v_gene: TRBV5-4
len: 14
abundance: many
j_gene: TRBJ2-3

CDR3nt: TGTGCCAGCAGCGGGGGCCAAACTGGGGCCATCGGCCTGACTTTC
CDR3aa: CASSGGQTGAIGLTF
d_gene: -
v_gene: TRBV13
len: 15
abundance: -
j_gene: TRBJ2-6

CDR3nt: TGTGCCAGCAACCCCATCGGGGCCGGGGGCAATCAGCCCCAGCATTTT
CDR3aa: CASNPIGAGGNQPQHF
d_gene: -
v_gene: TRBV28
len: 16
abundance: -
j_gene: TRBJ1-5

CDR3nt: TGTGCCAGCAGCGAACGACTAGCGGGAGGGCTCGGGGAGCTGTTTTTT
CDR3aa: CASSERLAGGLGELFF
d_gene: TRBD2
v_gene: TRBV9
len: 16
abundance: -
j_gene: TRBJ2-2

CDR3nt: TGTGCCAGCAGCTTGGTCCCCGGGACAGCTGGCTACGAGCAGTACTTC
CDR3aa: CASSLVPGTAGYEQYF
d_gene: TRBD1
v_gene: TRBV12-3/TRBV12-4
len: 16
abundance: few
j_gene: TRBJ2-7

CDR3nt: TGCGCCAGCAGCCAAGATCTGGGCACTTATCCGTTCACCTACAATGAGCAGTTCTTC
CDR3aa: CASSQDLGTYPFTYNEQFF
d_gene: -
v_gene: TRBV4-3
len: 19
abundance: -
j_gene: TRBJ2-1

CDR3nt: TGTGCCAGCACCGTGACGAGCACTGAAGCTTTCTTT
CDR3aa: CASTVTSTEAFF
d_gene: -
v_gene: TRBV6-6
len: 12
abundance: few
j_gene: TRBJ1-1

CDR3nt: TGTGCCAGTACCCCCGGGCCAATGAACACTGAAGCTTTCTTT
CDR3aa: CASTPGPMNTEAFF
d_gene: -
v_gene: TRBV19
len: 14
abundance: -
j_gene: TRBJ1-1

CDR3nt: TGTGCCAGCTCACCACTCAGTCGAGGGGCTGAAAAACTGTTTTTT
CDR3aa: CASSPLSRGAEKLFF
d_gene: -
v_gene: TRBV18
len: 15
abundance: -
j_gene: TRBJ1-4

CDR3nt: TGTGCCAGCAGCATCGGCCCAAATAGCAATCAGCCCCAGCATTTT
CDR3aa: CASSIGPNSNQPQHF
d_gene: -
v_gene: TRBV13
len: 15
abundance: -
j_gene: TRBJ1-5